Below, one T cell receptor beta chain is given with its context. These data come from a study of CD8 T cells in Susac syndrome. An amount of RNA that ranged from roughly 0.45 to 1 ug was reverse transcribed with random hexamers. MiXCR was run by TCRdb on the immunoSEQ multiplex PCR reads, yielding one entry per CDR3 protein. Among around 150,000 distinct CDR3 sequences listed, roughly 94% were seen once. The TCR was taken from a human donor with multiple sclerosis. The sample was CD4+ T cells from PBMCs.

This chain's CDR3 is CASSLAPGASQPQHF. CDR3 DNA sequence: TGTGCCAGCAGCTTAGCGCCGGGAGCCTCACAGCCCCAGCATTTT. The chain employs TRBV7-2 and TRBJ1-5; D not certain. Germline CDR1 and CDR2: SGHTA and FQGNSA. The CDR3 is 15 residues long. V was clipped by 0 bases and J by 7 bases, with 13 bases between them.